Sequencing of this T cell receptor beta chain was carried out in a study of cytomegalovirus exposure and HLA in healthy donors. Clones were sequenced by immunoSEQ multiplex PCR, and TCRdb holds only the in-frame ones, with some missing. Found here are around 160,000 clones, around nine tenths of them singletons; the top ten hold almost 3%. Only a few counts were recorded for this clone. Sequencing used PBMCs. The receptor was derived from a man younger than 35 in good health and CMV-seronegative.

The chain's CDR3 is CASSFGSPYGYTF. CDR3 coding DNA: TGTGCCAGCAGTTTCGGGTCTCCCTATGGCTACACCTTC. This sequence joins TRBV6-5 and TRBJ1-2; D is unresolved. V was cut by 4 bases and J by 4 bases, with 10 bases left in between. This CDR3 spans 13 amino acids. In germline, CDR1 is MNHEY, CDR2 SVGAGI.